These 21 T cell receptor beta chains were all obtained from the same sample, sequenced in a study of STAT3 mutations in large granular lymphocyte leukemia. Study results and limitations: Every T-LGLL patient had at least one immunodominant TCRbeta clonotype.

Sequencing used immunoSEQ multiplex PCR; TCRdb keeps in-frame clones, though not all of them. The sample records a few thousand clones, more than 40% being singletons. Their specific antigens are unknown. Material for sequencing was peripheral blood mononuclear cells. Every receptor here comes from a man aged 50-59 years with T-cell large granular lymphocyte leukemia. Some clones in this sample may be carry-over from other donors' samples.

This clone was seen many times. V gene TRBV10-2 combines with J gene TRBJ2-7, with D uncertain. CDR3 length equals 18 residues. Germline V lookup: CDR1 WSHSY, CDR2 SAAADI. Trimming stripped 0 bases from V and 0 bases from J, with 18 bases between. Here the CDR3 reads CASSESYGRRVLSYEQYF. CDR3 nucleotide sequence: TGCGCCAGCAGTGAGTCGTACGGAAGACGAGTCCTCTCCTACGAGCAGTACTTC.

This clone was seen only a few times. The J gene is TRBJ2-3, the V gene TRBV5-1; D perhaps matches TRBD1 (6 bases). Germline values: CDR1 SGHRS, CDR2 YFSETQ. V was clipped by 4 bases and J by 4 bases, with 13 bases between them. This CDR3 is built from 14 residues. CDR3 region: CASSLQGRADTQYF. The CDR3 nucleotides are TGCGCCAGCAGCCTACAGGGCCGGGCAGATACGCAGTATTTT.

This clone has only one observation. V and J are TRBV27 and TRBJ2-7; possible D gene TRBD1, 6 bases. The germline V gene encodes CDR1 MNHEY and CDR2 SMNVEV (reference sequence). The CDR3 runs to 15 residues. V was pared by 1 base and J by 5 bases, with 15 bases between. CDR3: CASSLFGQGRNEQYF. The CDR3 DNA reads TGTGCCAGCAGTTTATTTGGGCAGGGGAGAAACGAGCAGTACTTC.

J is TRBJ1-4 and V is TRBV18; D is ambiguous. CDR1 is KGHSH, CDR2 LQKENI, per germline. The CDR3 is 17 amino acids. V lost 6 bases to trimming and J lost 4 bases, with 21 bases between them. The CDR3 DNA follows: TGTGCCAGCTCCTCCCCAGACGAGGCAACTTGTAATGAAAAACTGTTTTTT. Encoded protein: CASSSPDEATCNEKLFF.

V and J are TRBV30 and TRBJ2-3; D is tentatively TRBD1 or TRBD2 (6 bases each). Deletions cut 2 bases from V and 4 bases from J, with 13 bases between. This CDR3 comprises 14 residues. The germline CDR1 and CDR2 sequences are GTSNPN and SVGIG (reference sequence). The CDR3 DNA follows: TGTGCCTGGAGTACCCCCGGGGGCCCAGATACGCAGTATTTT. As protein: CAWSTPGGPDTQYF.

The CDR3 sequence: CSVETGGYEQYF. CDR3 nucleotide sequence: TGCAGCGTGGAGACAGGGGGCTACGAGCAGTACTTC. This rearrangement joins TRBV29-1 to TRBJ2-7, with TRBD1 identical over 9 bases. The trim removed 6 bases at V and 3 bases at J, leaving 3 bases unmatched. This CDR3 is 12 amino acids long. Germline V gives CDR1 SQVTM, CDR2 ANQGSEA.

The sample holds a few counts of this clone. The chain links TRBV9 to TRBJ2-7; 8 bases match TRBD2. V dropped 4 bases and J dropped 3; count of bases not matched to a gene: 9. Germline values: CDR1 SGDLS, CDR2 YYNGEE. This CDR3 is built from 15 residues. The CDR3 reads CASSPRGSGNYEQYF. CDR3 nucleotide sequence: TGTGCCAGCAGCCCCAGGGGTAGCGGGAACTACGAGCAGTACTTC.

The chain recombines TRBV5-1 with TRBJ2-2; 10 bases match TRBD2. Looked up from germline, CDR1 is SGHRS and CDR2 is YFSETQ. This CDR3 is built from 17 residues. With 1 base clipped from V and 6 bases from J, the junction kept 9 bases outside the gene matches. The CDR3, as DNA: TGCGCCAGCAGCTTGACCCCACGGACTAGCGGCCCCGGGGAGCTGTTTTTT. Amino acid sequence: CASSLTPRTSGPGELFF.

This clone was observed a few times. J is TRBJ2-7 and V is TRBV10-2; no clear D. V was pared by 11 bases and J by 3 bases, with 11 bases between. The germline V gene has CDR1 WSHSY and CDR2 SAAADI. CDR3 length equals 11 residues. CDR3 region: CASQSGYEQYF. The CDR3 DNA sequence: TGCGCCTCTCAGAGTGGCTACGAGCAGTACTTC.

This clone occurred a few times. The CDR3 DNA reads as TGCGCCAGCAGCTTGGCCGCAGGTCCGTATGGCTACACCTTC. Protein product: CASSLAAGPYGYTF. This rearrangement joins TRBV5-1 to TRBJ1-2; D gene unclear. The germline V gene encodes CDR1 SGHRS and CDR2 YFSETQ. This CDR3 region has 14 residues. Trimming cost V 0 bases and J 5 bases, with 11 bases left between them.

The J gene is TRBJ1-2, the V gene TRBV7-2, with a weak D call TRBD1 (5 bases). Germline V gives CDR1 SGHTA, CDR2 FQGNSA. The V end lost 1 base, the J end lost 4 bases, and 7 bases lay between the germline ends. The CDR3 has 13 amino acids. CDR3 coding DNA: TGTGCCAGCAGCTTAGGGGGGTCCTATGGCTACACCTTC. It codes for CASSLGGSYGYTF. Supplemented by reference TRBV7-2 and TRBJ1-2, the full variable domain reads GAGVSQSPSNKVTEKGKDVELRCDPISGHTALYWYRQSLGQGLEFLIYFQGNSAPDKSGLPSDRFSAERTGGSVSTLTIQRTQQEDSAVYLCASSLGGSYGYTFGSGTRLTVV.

The chain couples TRBV5-1 to TRBJ2-7, with D hard to call. V shed 4 bases and J shed 1 base, with 12 bases lying between them. Per the germline V gene, CDR1 is SGHRS and CDR2 is YFSETQ. This CDR3 spans 14 amino acids. The CDR3 DNA reads TGCGCCAGCAGCCCTCCCGGGTCTTCCTACGAGCAGTACTTC. Translation: CASSPPGSSYEQYF.

This clone was detected only a few times. The chain couples TRBV6-5 to TRBJ2-7, with D perhaps TRBD1 (5 bases). Trimming cost V 6 bases and J 2 bases, with 14 bases left between them. Germline assignment: CDR1 MNHEY and CDR2 SVGAGI. This CDR3 comprises 14 residues. CDR3 sequence (DNA): TGTGCCAGCAGCGGCAACGACAGAGCCTACGAGCAGTACTTC. The encoded protein is CASSGNDRAYEQYF.

This chain joins TRBV29-1 and TRBJ2-1; no clear D. Trimming left V 4 bases short and J 6 bases short, with 7 bases between. The CDR3 loop spans 11 amino acids. Germline CDR1 is SQVTM and CDR2 is ANQGSEA. For the CDR3, the DNA is TGCAGCGTTGCCAGGATCAATGAGCAGTTCTTC. Its translation is CSVARINEQFF.

V and J are TRBV7-9 and TRBJ2-7; 8 bases line up with TRBD1. Germline CDR1 reads SEHNR; CDR2 reads FQNEAQ (reference sequence). CDR3 length: 17 residues. Trimming cost V 7 bases and J 3 bases; bases outside gene matches: 17. CDR3 sequence (DNA): TGTGCCAGCACCCCGGCGGGTTGGGACAGGCAGAACTACGAGCAGTACTTC. Translation: CASTPAGWDRQNYEQYF.

The chain combines TRBV5-1 with TRBJ2-3; TRBD2 matches 13 bases. V shed 0 bases, J shed 6 bases, and the junction held 4 bases outside the gene matches. Germline values: CDR1 SGHRS, CDR2 YFSETQ. The CDR3 sequence is 16 residues long. This CDR3 reads CASSLGTSGSADTQYF. The CDR3 nucleotides are TGCGCCAGCAGCTTGGGGACTAGCGGGAGCGCGGATACGCAGTATTTT.

This clone was observed a few times. The chain's CDR3 is CASSSGRTGNEQYF. The DNA of the CDR3 is TGTGCCAGCAGCTCAGGACGGACAGGGAACGAGCAGTACTTC. The V call is TRBV7-9, the J call TRBJ2-7; 8 bases are a match to TRBD1. Germline lookup yields CDR1 SEHNR and CDR2 FQNEAQ (reference sequence). The CDR3 runs 14 residues. V shed 4 bases, J shed 5 bases, and the junction held 7 bases outside the gene matches.

There are a few counts of this clone. The rearrangement uses TRBV6-1 and TRBJ1-6; no clear D gene. The CDR3 sequence is 13 residues long. The germline CDR1 and CDR2 sequences are MNHNS and SASEGT. V lost 5 bases, J lost 12 bases, and 14 bases lay in between. Here the CDR3 reads CASSPPPALPLHF. In DNA, the CDR3 is TGTGCCAGCAGTCCACCCCCGGCCCTACCCCTCCACTTT.

This chain connects TRBV28 to TRBJ2-7; D perhaps matches TRBD1 (6 bases). The V gene lost 3 bases and the J gene lost 0 bases, with 15 bases spanning the gap. Germline assignment: CDR1 MDHEN and CDR2 SYDVKM. The CDR3 contains 16 residues. The CDR3 spells CASSFGSGALSYEQYF. The CDR3 region has the DNA TGTGCCAGCAGTTTTGGTTCAGGGGCCCTCTCCTACGAGCAGTACTTC.

This chain uses TRBV4-3 with TRBJ1-1; D is unresolved. CDR1 is LGHNA and CDR2 is YSLEER in the germline V gene. This CDR3 region has 15 residues. Between the trimmed V and J ends, which lost 0 bases and 2 bases, there was a span of 10 bases. The CDR3 DNA sequence: TGCGCCAGCAGCCAAGATGGGCAGCCTAACACTGAAGCTTTCTTT. Amino acid sequence: CASSQDGQPNTEAFF.

This chain uses TRBV5-1 with TRBJ2-3, with a possible D match to TRBD1 (6 bases). The CDR3 extends over 16 amino acids. V lost 2 bases and J lost 2, with 15 bases in between. Germline CDR1 and CDR2: SGHRS and YFSETQ. In nucleotides, the CDR3 is TGCGCCAGCAGCTTTACAGGGTGGGGAGACACAGATACGCAGTATTTT. It is translated as CASSFTGWGDTDTQYF. Supplemented by reference TRBV5-1 and TRBJ2-3, the full variable domain reads KAGVTQTPRYLIKTRGQQVTLSCSPISGHRSVSWYQQTPGQGLQFLFEYFSETQRNKGNFPGRFSGRQFSNSRSEMNVSTLELGDSALYLCASSFTGWGDTDTQYFGPGTRLTVL.